This entry lists 8 T cell receptor beta chains sequenced from one sample in a study of control samples from healthy donors and cancer patients. TCRdb keeps only in-frame clones here, not all; method: immunoSEQ multiplex PCR. The table includes under 450,000 clones, approximately 90% detected once. Sequenced input: PBMCs. These receptors were taken from a man aged 35 to 55 with head and neck cancer.

About this clone: Additional DNA sequences in this sample encode the identical CDR3. This chain connects TRBV19 to TRBJ2-7; TRBD1 matches at 8 bases. CDR3 length: 13 amino acids. V shed 5 bases, J shed 3 bases, and the junction held 3 bases outside the gene matches. CDR1 and CDR2 from the germline V gene are LNHDA and SQIVND (reference sequence). CDR3 in DNA: TGTGCCAGTAGTCCTGGGACAGGCTACGAGCAGTACTTC. Amino acids: CASSPGTGYEQYF.

This chain links TRBV7-2 with TRBJ1-4; 7 nucleotides align to TRBD1. Germline V gene sequence: CDR1 SGHTA, CDR2 FQGNSA. The CDR3 totals 13 residues. V lost 2 bases, J lost 7 bases, and 1 base stayed unmatched. The CDR3 DNA sequence: TGTGCCAGCAGCTTACAGGGGGTTGAAAAACTGTTTTTT. This translates into CASSLQGVEKLFF.

The rearrangement uses TRBV19 and TRBJ2-3, with TRBD1 as a possible D gene (5 bases). CDR1 is LNHDA, CDR2 SQIVND, per germline (reference sequence). Trimming removed 7 bases from V and 1 base from J, with 12 bases in between. The CDR3 spans 14 residues. The CDR3 reads CASNQGIGTDTQYF. In DNA, the CDR3 is TGTGCCAGTAACCAGGGTATTGGCACAGATACGCAGTATTTT.

The genes are TRBV19 and TRBJ1-5; 7 bases agree with TRBD1. The germline CDR1 and CDR2 sequences are LNHDA and SQIVND (reference sequence). Trimming at V came to 5 bases and at J to 5 bases, leaving 6 bases not matched to a gene. CDR3 length: 14 amino acids. The CDR3 DNA reads as TGTGCCAGTAGTCCGAGACAGGGCTATCAGCCCCAGCATTTT. As protein: CASSPRQGYQPQHF.

This clone has only one observation. The rearrangement joins TRBV3-1 (or the pseudogene TRBV3-2) to TRBJ2-5; a weak D match, TRBD2 (5 bases). The CDR3 contains 12 residues. Germline CDR1 is LGHDT and CDR2 is YNNKEL (reference sequence). Trimming removed 0 bases from V and 13 bases from J, with 12 bases in between. The CDR3 sequence: CASSQEQRETYF. CDR3 sequence (DNA): TGTGCCAGCAGCCAAGAGCAAAGGGAGACGTACTTC.

This clone is a singleton in its sample. The CDR3 DNA sequence: TGTGCCAGCAGCTTAGAATGGACAGGGACCTACGAGCAGTACTTC. It yields the protein CASSLEWTGTYEQYF. This sequence joins TRBV11-2 and TRBJ2-7; TRBD1 matches at 8 bases. Germline CDR1 and CDR2: SGHAT and FQNNGV. The J segment lost 2 bases and the V segment lost 0 bases, leaving 3 bases of the junction unmatched. The CDR3 has 15 residues.

J is TRBJ2-3 and V is TRBV6-6; perhaps TRBD1 as D (6 bases). This CDR3 is built from 15 residues. Germline V gene lookup returns CDR1 MNHNY and CDR2 SVGAGI (reference sequence). The V and J ends lost 0 bases and 2 bases respectively, with 9 bases between them. The CDR3 DNA reads TGTGCCAGCAGTTACTCGCAGGGGATCACAGATACGCAGTATTTT. This encodes CASSYSQGITDTQYF.

This chain uses TRBV7-2 with TRBJ1-2, with unresolved D. The CDR3 runs to 15 residues. Trimming cost V 1 base and J 2 bases, with 11 bases left between them. Germline CDR1 reads SGHTA; CDR2 reads FQGNSA. The CDR3 DNA is TGTGCCAGCAGCTTAGACATCCCGCCCAACTATGGCTACACCTTC. Its protein is CASSLDIPPNYGYTF.